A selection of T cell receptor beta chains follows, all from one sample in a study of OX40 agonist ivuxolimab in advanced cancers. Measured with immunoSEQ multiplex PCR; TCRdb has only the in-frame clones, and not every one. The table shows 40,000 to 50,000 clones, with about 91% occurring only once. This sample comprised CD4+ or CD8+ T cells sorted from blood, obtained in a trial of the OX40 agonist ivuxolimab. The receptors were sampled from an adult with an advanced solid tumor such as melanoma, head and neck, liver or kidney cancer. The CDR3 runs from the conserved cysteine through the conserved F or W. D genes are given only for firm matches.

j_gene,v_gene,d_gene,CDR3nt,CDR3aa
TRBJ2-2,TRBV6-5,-,TGTGCCAGCAGTTACGTGAACACCGGGGAGCTGTTTTTT,CASSYVNTGELFF
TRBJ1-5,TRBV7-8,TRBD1,TGTGCCAGCAGCCGGAACAGGGGCGATCAGCCCCAGCATTTT,CASSRNRGDQPQHF
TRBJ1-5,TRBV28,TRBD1,TGTGCCAGCATTGTACAGGGGGCCAATCAGCCCCAGCATTTT,CASIVQGANQPQHF
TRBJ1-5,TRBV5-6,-,TGTGCCAGCAGCTTGATGACAGGCAATCAGCCCCAGCATTTT,CASSLMTGNQPQHF
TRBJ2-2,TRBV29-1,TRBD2,TGCAGCGTCCGATGGACTAGCGGGAGTGACACCGGGGAGCTGTTTTTT,CSVRWTSGSDTGELFF
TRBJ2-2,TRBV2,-,TGTGCCAGCTCCTATCCCGGGCAGGTCTACACCGGGGAGCTGTTTTTT,CASSYPGQVYTGELFF
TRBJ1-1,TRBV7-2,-,TGTGCCAGCAGCTCCCTCGGATGGGCTGAAGCTTTCTTT,CASSSLGWAEAFF
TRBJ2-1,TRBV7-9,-,TGTGCCAGCAGCTCCGGGTTTTCTCGGGCCAATGAGCAGTTCTTC,CASSSGFSRANEQFF
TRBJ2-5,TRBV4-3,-,TGCGCCAGCAGCCAATATTCTAGCCGGGAGACCCAGTACTTC,CASSQYSSRETQYF
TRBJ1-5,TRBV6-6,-,TGTGCCAGCGGCCGGGGGTGGGGCGACCAGCCCCAGCATTTT,CASGRGWGDQPQHF
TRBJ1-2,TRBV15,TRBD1,TGTGCCACCAGTCTCAAGGGACAGGGGGAGGGCTACACCTTC,CATSLKGQGEGYTF
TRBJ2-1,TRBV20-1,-,TGCAGTGCTCGGACAAACAATGAGCAGTTCTTC,CSARTNNEQFF
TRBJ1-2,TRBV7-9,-,TGTGCCAGCAGCCGAGGGACACGGGATGGCTACGCCTTC,CASSRGTRDGYAF
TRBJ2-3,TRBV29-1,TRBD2,TGCAGCACCCGGGGGACTAGCGGCACAGATACGCAGTATTTT,CSTRGTSGTDTQYF
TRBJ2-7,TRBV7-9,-,TGTGCCAGCAGCGGGCCCCAAGGGGCTCGCGAGCAGTACTTC,CASSGPQGAREQYF
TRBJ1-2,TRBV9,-,TGTGCCAGCAGCGGACATTTGGACAGATTCTATGGCTACACCTTC,CASSGHLDRFYGYTF
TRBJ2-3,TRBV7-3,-,TGTGCCAGCAGCTGGAACTGGGACCCGAGCACAGATACGCAGTATTTT,CASSWNWDPSTDTQYF
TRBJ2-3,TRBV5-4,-,TGTGCCAGCAGCTTGATGGGCGAGGCAGATACGCAGTATTTT,CASSLMGEADTQYF
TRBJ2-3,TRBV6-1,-,TGTGCCAGCAGTGACATAAGGACGGCAGCCTGGGATACGCAGTATTTT,CASSDIRTAAWDTQYF
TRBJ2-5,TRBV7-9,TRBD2,TGTGCCAGCAGCGGACCACTAGCGGAAGAGACCCAGTACTTC,CASSGPLAEETQYF
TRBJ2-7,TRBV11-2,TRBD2,TGTGCCAGCAGCCCACTAGCGTCCTTCTACGAGCAGTACTTC,CASSPLASFYEQYF
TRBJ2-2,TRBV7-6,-,TGTGCCAGCAGCCTGGGCAGGATGCACACCGGGGAGCTGTTTTTT,CASSLGRMHTGELFF
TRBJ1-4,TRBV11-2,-,TGTGCCAGCAGCTTAGATGAGTTCAGGGAGGGGCTTGATAATGAAAAACTGTTTTTT,CASSLDEFREGLDNEKLFF
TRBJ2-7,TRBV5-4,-,TGTGCCAGCAGCTTGCCGCGGGCTGGGGGTTTCTACGAGCAGTACTTC,CASSLPRAGGFYEQYF
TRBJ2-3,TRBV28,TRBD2,TGTGCCAGCGGGCCGGGGGGAGGTGGTTGGGATACGCAGTATTTT,CASGPGGGGWDTQYF